One T cell receptor (beta chain) is described in this entry. The source of the sample is a study of blood T cell repertoires in COVID-19. Study information: Sample material is recorded as cDNA or gDNA derived from T cells, B-cell-depleted T cells, or PBMCs.

It was during active infection that Seattle patients were enrolled and then longitudinally followed. Between the trimmed V and J ends, which lost 5 bases and 1 base, there was a span of 20 bases. This CDR3 is built from 17 residues. Germline lookup yields CDR1 SEHNR and CDR2 FQNEAQ (reference sequence). Per the original methods: Reference gene primer amplification gave estimated nucleated cell counts. Data came from immunoSEQ multiplex PCR; TCRdb stores just in-frame clones and leaves some out. The V and J calls and clone size are taken from that table; D and trimming were inferred from the DNA. This sample has about 300,000 clones; about 81% occur once, and the top ten carry roughly 1.5%.

This clonotype was sampled from a human donor with COVID-19, enrolled during active disease. The donor label of this sample is uncertain. The material sequenced was peripheral blood. The gene calls are TRBV7-9 and TRBJ1-1; D perhaps matches TRBD1 (6 bases). The chain's CDR3 is CASSPWTDTPKNTEAFF. CDR3 coding DNA: TGTGCCAGCAGCCCATGGACAGACACCCCTAAGAACACTGAAGCTTTCTTT.